This T cell receptor (beta chain) was captured in a study of OX40 agonist ivuxolimab in advanced cancers. Overall study context: The mean age was approximately 56 years, ranging from about 20 to 90, with 65% to 85% of participants male.

Germline V gives CDR1 SQVTM, CDR2 ANQGSEA. Unmatched junction bases numbered 10, after V lost 4 bases and J lost 1 base. CDR3 size: 17 residues. TCRdb's copy holds only in-frame clones and misses some; the assay was immunoSEQ multiplex PCR. The repertoire holds some 80,000 clones, with approximately 84% as singletons. The chain is built from TRBV29-1 and TRBJ2-1, with 10 bases identical to TRBD2. The sample in question was CD4+ or CD8+ T cells sorted from blood, obtained in a trial of the OX40 agonist ivuxolimab. This TCR derives from an adult with an advanced solid tumor such as melanoma, head and neck, liver or kidney cancer. CDR3 bases: TGCAGCGTTGCAGGGGGGCTACTAGCGGGGTCCTACAATGAGCAGTTCTTC. Protein product: CSVAGGLLAGSYNEQFF.